This T cell receptor delta chain came from a study of Vδ1+ human thymocytes. Study results and caveats: Thymic TRG and TRD repertoires appeared highly polyclonal. Unlike peripheral blood Vdelta1+ controls, thymic delta-chain sequences included 15% to 20% Vdelta2 and few Vdelta3.

Extracted RNA was reverse transcribed into cDNA. The CDR3 regions were amplified by multiplex PCR from V-gene primers to a constant-region primer. TCRdb applied CATT to the multiplex PCR reads for clone calling. The sample holds about 25,000 delta-chain clones, more than 6% seen once. Germline loops: CDR1 TSWWSYY, CDR2 QGS. CDR3 length: 19 amino acids. Germline trimming cut 1 base from V and 10 bases from J; bases unmatched to any gene: 22. In regard to this clone: Its target is not known.

After alphabeta T cell depletion, CD3+ Vdelta1+ Vdelta2- thymocytes were sorted. Input material: Vdelta1+ gamma-delta thymocytes from the thymus. Subset of the sample: FACS-sorted CD3+ TCRalphabeta- TCRVdelta1+ TCRVdelta2- thymocytes. This chain connects TRDV1 to TRDJ1; TRDD3 matches 9 bases. The receptor was isolated from a girl under three years old who had congenital heart surgery. The CDR3 DNA is TGTGCTCTTGGGGAACATGGGTGCCCTACGCGTCTGGGGGATCTGACACTCATCTTT. It is translated as CALGEHGCPTRLGDLTLIF.